This TCR beta chain was found in a study of blood T cell repertoires in COVID-19. Germline V gives CDR1 SGHTA, CDR2 FQGTGA. V lost 2 bases and J lost 4, with 14 bases in between. The CDR3 extends over 15 amino acids. The authors' processing: Estimates of nucleated cell counts were drawn from the amplification of reference gene primers. TCRdb keeps only in-frame clones here, not all; method: immunoSEQ multiplex PCR. The DNA was the basis for D and trimming; V, J and clone size are from that table. Among 110,000 or so clones, 86% were seen once, and the ten largest hold about 8%. The chain links TRBV7-3 to TRBJ1-1; weak D call: TRBD1 (6 bases). This TCR derives from a man in his sixties or seventies who had recovered from COVID-19. Material for sequencing was peripheral blood. CDR3 DNA sequence: TGTGCCAGCAGCTTATCGGACAGAGGGATCACTGAAGCTTTCTTT. Residues: CASSLSDRGITEAFF. The full variable domain, in which reference TRBV7-3 and TRBJ1-1 provide the parts outside the CDR3, is GAGVSQTPSNKVTEKGKYVELRCDPISGHTALYWYRQSLGQGPEFLIYFQGTGAADDSGLPNDRFFAVRPEGSVSTLKIQRTERGDSAVYLCASSLSDRGITEAFFGQGTRLTVV.